Listed here are 21 T cell receptor beta chains from one sample, sequenced in a study of human T cells and chemical hapten exposure. TCRdb recomputed calls from the RACE reads with MiXCR, one row per CDR3 protein. The sample contains about 65,000 distinct CDR3 sequences, approximately 6.1% of which appear only once. This sample's time point: healthy volunteer bleed at 6 weeks. The authors extracted total RNA from unfractionated whole blood. Sequencing was done on a sample of whole blood. Receptors originate from a female donor in good health. Some clones in this sample may be carry-over from other donors' samples.

This clonotype has ten or more counts. The chain combines TRBV6-1 with TRBJ1-5; 9 bases map to TRBD1. V trimming: 3 bases; J trimming: 0 bases; junction bases outside the gene matches: 6. This CDR3 spans 17 amino acids. Germline CDR1 is MNHNS and CDR2 is SASEGT. The CDR3: CASSDRQGGHSNQPQHF. Here the CDR3 DNA reads TGTGCCAGCAGTGACAGACAGGGGGGGCATAGCAATCAGCCCCAGCATTTT.

The chain carries TRBV29-1 and TRBJ2-2; weak D call: TRBD1 (6 bases). This CDR3 contains 14 residues. V was clipped by 4 bases and J by 2 bases, with 11 bases between them. Germline V lookup: CDR1 SQVTM, CDR2 ANQGSEA. The DNA for the CDR3 is TGCAGCGTTGCAGGGGAACCAAACACCGGGGAGCTGTTTTTT. Translating it yields CSVAGEPNTGELFF.

This clonotype has at least ten counts. As DNA, the CDR3 is TGTGCCAGCAGCCAAGAAGCGGGAGACTACAATGAGCAGTTCTTC. Encoded protein: CASSQEAGDYNEQFF. V usage is TRBV4-2 and J usage is TRBJ2-1, with 8 bases matching TRBD2. CDR1 and CDR2 (germline): LGHNA, YNFKEQ. The CDR3 has 15 amino acids. V was pared by 0 bases and J by 3 bases, with 1 base of the junction left unmatched.

As concerns this clonotype: An end of the junction does not agree with germline; a read error may underlie this. This chain joins TRBV5-5 and TRBJ1-4, with a weak D call TRBD1 (5 bases). Germline loops: CDR1 SGHKS, CDR2 YYEKEE (reference sequence). This CDR3 has 14 amino acids. CDR3 in amino acids: CASSPPRENVKLFF. CDR3 bases: TGTGCCAGCAGCCCCCCCAGGGAGAATGTAAAACTGTTTTTT.

This clonotype appeared many times. The CDR3 bases are TGCAGTGCCCAGGTGAGCACCTTGAACACTGAAGCTTTCTTT. It specifies CSAQVSTLNTEAFF. This sequence joins TRBV20-1 and TRBJ1-1; D ambiguous. The V gene's germline CDR1 is DFQATT and CDR2 SNEGSKA (reference sequence). With 6 bases removed from V and 0 bases from J, the gap between germline ends came to 14 bases. The CDR3 totals 14 residues.

This clonotype came up many times. The chain recombines TRBV29-1 with TRBJ2-3, with 11 bases that match TRBD2. CDR1 SQVTM and CDR2 ANQGSEA come from the germline V gene. J was trimmed by 2 bases and V by 4 bases; bases with no gene match: 11. The CDR3 runs to 17 residues. This CDR3 reads CSVASLAGGTFTDTQYF. In DNA form, the CDR3 reads TGCAGCGTTGCGTCCCTAGCGGGAGGAACTTTCACAGATACGCAGTATTTT.

This clonotype was detected many times. The rearrangement joins TRBV7-2 to TRBJ1-4, with a possible D match to TRBD1 (5 bases). The CDR3 sequence is 17 residues long. CDR1 is SGHTA, CDR2 FQGNSA, per germline. Trimming left V 5 bases short and J 0 bases short, with 16 bases between. CDR3 DNA sequence: TGTGCCAGCAGCGCCGACAGACCTCTTACAACTAATGAAAAACTGTTTTTT. Translating it yields CASSADRPLTTNEKLFF.

This clonotype was recorded at least ten times. The chain joins TRBV24-1 to TRBJ1-2; D gene uncertain. Looked up from germline, CDR1 is KGHDR and CDR2 is SFDVKD. This CDR3 is 12 amino acids long. V was trimmed by 3 bases and J by 6 bases, leaving 7 bases between them. CDR3 residues: CATSDDRDGYTF. The CDR3 nucleotides read TGTGCCACCAGTGATGATCGGGATGGCTACACCTTC.

The table lists this clonotype with many counts. Here the CDR3 reads CASSSRGTSGVEGNEQFF. As DNA, the CDR3 is TGTGCCAGCAGCTCACGCGGGACTAGCGGGGTTGAGGGGAATGAGCAGTTCTTC. The rearrangement uses TRBV12-3 or TRBV12-4 and TRBJ2-1; TRBD2 agrees at 13 bases. This CDR3 has 18 amino acids. The V and J ends lost 6 bases and 7 bases, in that order; junction bases with no gene match: 15.

In this sample, this clonotype turned up many times. The genes are TRBV13 and TRBJ2-5; 8 nucleotides agree with TRBD2. The germline gives CDR1 PRHDT, CDR2 FYEKMQ (reference sequence). The CDR3 is 13 amino acids. Trimming removed 3 bases from V and 4 bases from J; junction bases left unmatched: 1. For the CDR3, the DNA is TGTGCCAGCAGCTTCACTAGCGGAGAGACCCAGTACTTC. Its protein is CASSFTSGETQYF.

This clonotype was seen repeatedly, ten times or more. The V and J genes are TRBV5-1 and TRBJ1-2; D uncertain. The V end was cut by 0 bases, the J end by 3 bases, with 9 bases between. Per germline, CDR1 SGHRS and CDR2 YFSETQ. This CDR3 comprises 14 residues. The CDR3 loop is CASSLGTQDYGYTF. As DNA, the CDR3 is TGCGCCAGCAGCTTGGGCACTCAAGACTATGGCTACACCTTC. The full variable domain, in which reference TRBV5-1 and TRBJ1-2 provide the parts outside the CDR3, is KAGVTQTPRYLIKTRGQQVTLSCSPISGHRSVSWYQQTPGQGLQFLFEYFSETQRNKGNFPGRFSGRQFSNSRSEMNVSTLELGDSALYLCASSLGTQDYGYTFGSGTRLTVV.

This chain uses TRBV6-6 with TRBJ2-7, with no clear D. The ends were cut back, 0 bases at V and 1 base at J, with 10 bases in the middle. The CDR3 is 15 amino acids. From germline, CDR1 is MNHNY and CDR2 SVGAGI (reference sequence). As DNA, the CDR3 is TGTGCCAGCAGTTACTCGGCCAGTAGGTCCTACGAGCAGTACTTC. It is translated as CASSYSASRSYEQYF.

The chain joins TRBV28 to TRBJ2-7, with D possibly TRBD2 on 5 matching bases. The germline CDR1 and CDR2 sequences are MDHEN and SYDVKM. V lost 2 bases, J lost 3 bases, and 5 bases lay in between. This CDR3 contains 12 residues. The CDR3 region is CASSLRDYEQYF. The CDR3 DNA sequence: TGTGCCAGCAGTTTACGGGACTACGAGCAGTACTTC.

The chain carries TRBV29-1 and TRBJ1-4, with D possibly TRBD1 on 6 matching bases. Germline loops: CDR1 SQVTM, CDR2 ANQGSEA. V shed 0 bases and J shed 3 bases, with 8 bases lying between them. The CDR3 covers 14 residues. CDR3 amino acids: CSVEEGAANEKLFF. Here the CDR3 DNA reads TGCAGCGTTGAAGAGGGGGCAGCTAATGAAAAACTGTTTTTT.

This clonotype was detected ten times or more. V usage is TRBV27 and J usage is TRBJ1-5, with D maybe TRBD1 (5 bases). V shed 7 bases and J shed 0 bases, with 16 bases lying between them. Germline CDR1 reads MNHEY; CDR2 reads SMNVEV (reference sequence). The CDR3 totals 16 residues. The CDR3 sequence: CASINKGRYSNQPQHF. The DNA for the CDR3 is TGTGCCAGCATTAACAAGGGGAGATATAGCAATCAGCCCCAGCATTTT.

This clonotype was observed many times. The chain has TRBV7-3 and TRBJ2-3, with D perhaps TRBD1 or TRBD2 (5 bases each). CDR3 length: 15 residues. V was trimmed by 5 bases and J by 2 bases, leaving 14 bases between them. CDR1 SGHTA and CDR2 FQGTGA come from the germline V gene. DNA of the CDR3: TGTGCCAGCAGCGTTCCGGGACCTATCACAGATACGCAGTATTTT. Translating it yields CASSVPGPITDTQYF.

This clonotype was observed many times. The chain recombines TRBV6-5 with TRBJ1-1; TRBD1 is a possible D gene (5 bases). Germline CDR1 is MNHEY and CDR2 is SVGAGI. Trimming removed 6 bases at V and 8 bases at J, with 16 bases between. This CDR3 comprises 13 residues. The CDR3 DNA follows: TGTGCCAGCAGGATAGCTGGGGCAGGCGAAGCTTTCTTT. Its protein is CASRIAGAGEAFF.

This clonotype was recorded many times. The chain links TRBV9 to TRBJ2-3; unclear D gene. The CDR3 has 16 residues. Germline V gives CDR1 SGDLS, CDR2 YYNGEE. Trimming removed 0 bases at V and 6 bases at J, with 17 bases between. CDR3 sequence reads: CASSVEERAFKDTQYF. The CDR3 DNA is TGTGCCAGCAGCGTAGAGGAAAGGGCTTTCAAGGATACGCAGTATTTT.

The chain links TRBV6-4 to TRBJ2-1; 13 bases line up with TRBD2. V was clipped by 2 bases and J by 5 bases; unmatched bases: 9. Germline V gene data show CDR1 as MRHNA and CDR2 as SNTAGT. CDR3 length: 18 amino acids. CDR3 sequence: CASSDGTSGTVNNNEQFF. CDR3 coding DNA: TGTGCCAGCAGTGACGGGACTAGCGGGACGGTTAACAACAATGAGCAGTTCTTC.

The V gene is TRBV6-2 or TRBV6-3, the J gene TRBJ2-7; no reliable D call. Germline V CDR1 and CDR2: MNHEY, SVGEGT. V was cut by 2 bases and J by 3 bases, with 8 bases left in between. This CDR3 is built from 13 residues. Here the CDR3 reads CASSYELGYEQYF. CDR3 sequence (DNA): TGTGCCAGCAGTTACGAGTTGGGCTACGAGCAGTACTTC.

The chain has TRBV4-1 and TRBJ2-7; D ambiguous. Trimming stripped 1 base from V and 4 bases from J, with 8 bases between. CDR1 is MGHRA and CDR2 is YSYEKL in the germline V gene. This CDR3 has 13 amino acids. The CDR3: CASSQALGYEQYF. The CDR3 coding sequence is TGCGCCAGCAGCCAAGCCCTGGGGTACGAGCAGTACTTC.